This T cell receptor beta chain comes out of a study of blood T cells in healthy people across ages. The CDR3 is 12 amino acids. Germline V gene lookup returns CDR1 DFQATT and CDR2 SNEGSKA (reference sequence). Trimming took off 1 base at V and 3 bases at J, with 4 bases between the two ends. PCR was performed a second time for about 7 to 11 cycles using a sample-barcoded 5' primer and a J-beta primer mix. A single record per CDR3 protein comes from TCRdb applying MiXCR to the 5' RACE reads. The data hold more than 450,000 distinct CDR3 sequences, with around a quarter observed a single time. These records were also assigned to another study, of T cells of mothers and their children.

Input material: blood. The gene calls are TRBV20-1 and TRBJ1-5; no reliable D call. The receptor was isolated from a boy aged 2-15 years in good health. CDR3 nucleotide sequence: TGCAGTGCTAGAGCCTACAATCAGCCCCAGCATTTT. It codes for CSARAYNQPQHF.